What follows are 9 T cell receptor beta chains derived from one specimen sequenced in a study of shared clonotypes between healthy human individuals. The table came from immunoSEQ multiplex PCR; TCRdb's copy has only in-frame clones and leaves some out. The sample has about 380,000 clones, 96% seen once. Material: memory CD8+ T cells sorted from blood. Subset defined: CD45RO+ cells pooled with CCR7-negative TemRA cells. Receptor source: a man aged 30-40 years in good health.

The genes are TRBV29-1 and TRBJ2-1; 12 bases agree with TRBD2. CDR3 length equals 17 residues. Trimming removed 4 bases from V and 7 bases from J; junction bases left unmatched: 14. Per germline, CDR1 SQVTM and CDR2 ANQGSEA. CDR3 sequence (DNA): TGCAGCGTTGTACTGCTAGCGGGAGGGCCGTTTTTGAATGAGCAGTTCTTC. It specifies CSVVLLAGGPFLNEQFF.

The chain combines TRBV6-1 with TRBJ2-7, with 7 bases fitting TRBD1. Unmatched junction bases numbered 6, after V lost 6 bases and J lost 1 base. Germline values: CDR1 MNHNS, CDR2 SASEGT. The length of the CDR3 is 14 residues. DNA of the CDR3: TGTGCCAGCAGCTCGACAGGGAATTCCTACGAGCAGTACTTC. Encoded protein: CASSSTGNSYEQYF.

The genes are TRBV7-9 and TRBJ2-7; D is uncertain. Germline assignment: CDR1 SEHNR and CDR2 FQNEAQ (reference sequence). The V end lost 2 bases, the J end lost 6 bases, and 14 bases lay between the germline ends. The CDR3 consists of 14 residues. The CDR3 protein is CASSLQESRGEQYF. The CDR3 nucleotides read TGTGCCAGCAGCTTACAAGAGTCAAGAGGCGAGCAGTACTTC.

This chain joins TRBV7-9 and TRBJ2-7; D is ambiguous. CDR3 length: 11 amino acids. Germline V lookup: CDR1 SEHNR, CDR2 FQNEAQ (reference sequence). V lost 5 bases and J 0 bases, leaving 2 bases between the germline ends. CDR3 protein: CASSASYEQYF. As DNA, the CDR3 is TGTGCCAGCAGCGCCTCCTACGAGCAGTACTTC.

The chain is built from TRBV5-1 and TRBJ2-1, with 9 positions matching TRBD2. In germline, CDR1 is SGHRS, CDR2 YFSETQ. Trimming took 0 bases from V and 12 from J; bases not matched to a gene: 4. There are 13 residues in the CDR3. The CDR3 region has the DNA TGCGCCAGCAGCTTGGGGACTAGCGAACGGCAGTTCTTC. It specifies CASSLGTSERQFF.

The V and J genes are TRBV28 and TRBJ2-3, with D uncertain. CDR1 and CDR2 from the germline V gene are MDHEN and SYDVKM. The CDR3 consists of 12 residues. With 7 bases removed from V and 3 bases from J, the gap between germline ends came to 8 bases. Here the CDR3 DNA reads TGTGCCAGCACGGCGCCTACAGATACGCAGTATTTT. Protein product: CASTAPTDTQYF.

The V gene is TRBV4-1, the J gene TRBJ2-5; 11 bases are shared with TRBD2. Trimming at V came to 4 bases and at J to 4 bases, leaving 2 bases not matched to a gene. There are 14 residues in the CDR3. Germline CDR1 is MGHRA and CDR2 is YSYEKL. This chain's CDR3 is CASSRLAGLETQYF. The CDR3, as DNA: TGCGCCAGCAGCCGACTAGCGGGACTAGAGACCCAGTACTTC.

The chain uses TRBV6-6 and TRBJ2-1, with 10 bases lining up with TRBD2. Per the germline V gene, CDR1 is MNHNY and CDR2 is SVGAGI (reference sequence). The junction had 9 bases not matched to a gene; V was cut back by 4 bases and J by 6 bases. The CDR3 length is 16 residues. This chain's CDR3 is CASSWTSGFPVNEQFF. The CDR3 nucleotides read TGTGCCAGCAGTTGGACTAGCGGATTCCCCGTCAATGAGCAGTTCTTC.

The chain combines TRBV19 with TRBJ2-1; 12 bases are a match to TRBD2. The V gene's germline CDR1 is LNHDA and CDR2 SQIVND (reference sequence). The CDR3 runs 16 residues. J gave up 5 bases and V 1 base, and 3 bases lay outside the gene matches. Written as DNA, the CDR3 is TGTGCCAGTAGTATAGGGACTAGCGGGACCCACAATGAGCAGTTCTTC. Protein sequence: CASSIGTSGTHNEQFF.